The entry that follows covers one TCR beta chain sequence. The antigen is undetermined. The V end lost 1 base, the J end lost 3 bases, and 9 bases lay between the germline ends. In germline, CDR1 is SGHAT, CDR2 FQNNGV. The CDR3 runs 15 residues. This record belongs to a study of beta chain features in type 1 diabetes. Notes on the study in general: People with Type 1 diabetes carried modestly yet significantly shorter TCRB CDR3s in all four CD4+ subsets. The question of HLA type influencing TCRB rearrangement was one that remained unresolved here.

Since all of the isolated RNA was reverse transcribed, expressed TCRB transcripts were what got sequenced. Sequencing was performed with immunoSEQ multiplex PCR; in TCRdb, only in-frame clones are kept and a portion is missing. The sample lists about 620,000 clones, about 16% occurring once. Each sorted fraction was over 95% pure. The V gene is TRBV11-2, the J gene TRBJ2-2; D is unclear. This receptor was obtained from a man aged 18 to 30 in good health. Source material: naive CD4+ T cells from blood. The CDR3 DNA sequence: TGTGCCAGCAGCTTAGGGTACCGAGACACCGGGGAGCTGTTTTTT. It translates to CASSLGYRDTGELFF.